The clone carrying this TCR beta chain was observed a few times. Antigen unknown. This entry is derived from a study of beta chain features in type 1 diabetes. The overall study: Sorted cells numbering under 110 million were examined across all samples.

The CDR3 sequence is 14 residues long. The J segment lost 7 bases and the V segment lost 2 bases, leaving 5 bases of the junction unmatched. Germline V lookup: CDR1 KGHSH, CDR2 LQKENI. General study results and limits: Among patients with Type 1 diabetes, TCRB CDR3s were moderately but significantly shorter in every one of the four CD4+ subsets.

All of the isolated RNA was reverse transcribed, so expressed TCRB transcripts were sequenced. Here immunoSEQ multiplex PCR was the method, and the copy in TCRdb shows in-frame clones only, minus some. This sample yields under 350,000 clones, of which 8% are seen a single time; approximately 0.99% belongs to the top ten. The sample comprised central memory CD4+ T cells from blood. This clonotype was obtained from a woman under 30 in good health. The chain carries TRBV18 and TRBJ1-5; 7 bases line up with TRBD1. The CDR3, as DNA: TGTGCCAGCTCACCAAGACAGGGTGAACAGCCCCAGCATTTT. This encodes CASSPRQGEQPQHF.